The 14 T cell receptor beta chains given below trace back to one sample, sequenced in a study of beta chain features in type 1 diabetes. The investigators reverse transcribed all of the isolated RNA, so they sequenced expressed TCRB transcripts. Profiling relied on immunoSEQ multiplex PCR, and the TCRdb table lists in-frame clones only, not all of them. The sample has hundreds of thousands of clones, around 8% seen once. Sequencing was carried out using central memory CD4+ T cells from blood. These TCRs come from a woman aged 18-29 years in good health.

A few counts support this clone. The V and J genes are TRBV2 and TRBJ1-2; D unclear. In germline, CDR1 is SNHLY, CDR2 FYNNEI. The V end lost 7 bases, the J end lost 4 bases, and 10 bases lay between the germline ends. The CDR3 is 12 residues long. The CDR3 sequence: CASTVVGYGYTF. The DNA of the CDR3 is TGTGCCAGCACGGTCGTGGGCTATGGCTACACCTTC.

This clone has just a few counts. Distinct nucleotide sequences in the sample also encode this CDR3. The rearrangement uses TRBV7-6 and TRBJ1-1; no reliable D call. Between the trimmed V and J ends, which lost 4 bases and 1 base, there was a span of 7 bases. From germline, CDR1 is SGHVS and CDR2 FNYEAQ. The length of the CDR3 is 13 residues. This CDR3 reads CASSSDTNTEAFF. The CDR3 region has the DNA TGTGCCAGCAGCTCCGACACGAACACTGAAGCTTTCTTT.

The DNA of the CDR3 is TGTGCCACCAGCAGAAGCCGATTTGAAGCTTTCTTT. Amino acids: CATSRSRFEAFF. The chain is built from TRBV15 and TRBJ1-1; D not certain. V gave up 2 bases and J gave up 7 bases, with 8 bases separating them. Germline V gene data show CDR1 as LNHNV and CDR2 as YYDKDF (reference sequence). The length of the CDR3 is 12 residues.

The chain has TRBV7-2 and TRBJ2-7; D might be TRBD2 (6 bases). V gave up 9 bases and J gave up 0 bases, with 12 bases separating them. CDR1 is SGHTA, CDR2 FQGNSA, per germline. There are 13 residues in the CDR3. The CDR3 nucleotides read TGTGCCAGTCGAGCGGGCAACTCCTACGAGCAGTACTTC. This gives the protein CASRAGNSYEQYF.

This sequence joins TRBV2 and TRBJ1-5, with TRBD1 identical over 8 bases. V shed 4 bases, J shed 2 bases, and the junction held 4 bases outside the gene matches. The CDR3 is 15 amino acids. The germline CDR1 and CDR2 sequences are SNHLY and FYNNEI. The CDR3 is CASSGGTGGNQPQHF. The CDR3 nucleotides read TGTGCCAGCAGTGGCGGGACAGGAGGCAATCAGCCCCAGCATTTT.

The chain is built from TRBV5-1 and TRBJ1-2, with 9 bases matching TRBD1. Germline trimming cut 4 bases from V and 12 bases from J; bases unmatched to any gene: 10. This CDR3 has 13 amino acids. Germline values: CDR1 SGHRS, CDR2 YFSETQ. The CDR3 nucleotides read TGCGCCAGCAGCCTAACGGGACAGGGTGGAAACACCTTC. Translation gives CASSLTGQGGNTF.

The CDR3 coding sequence is TGCGCCAGCAGCTTGGCCGAGGCAGGCTATGGCTACACCTTC. Its translation: CASSLAEAGYGYTF. The chain carries TRBV5-1 and TRBJ1-2; D not resolved. V lost 0 bases, J lost 4 bases, and 10 bases lay in between. The CDR3 runs 14 residues. Germline V gene sequence: CDR1 SGHRS, CDR2 YFSETQ.

V is TRBV5-4 and J is TRBJ2-1; 7 bases map to TRBD1. The germline CDR1 and CDR2 sequences are SGHNT and YYREEE (reference sequence). The length of the CDR3 is 16 residues. With V trimmed by 0 bases and J by 3 bases, 6 bases remained unmatched. The CDR3, as DNA: TGTGCCAGCAGCTTGGGCGGACAGGACTTCTACAATGAGCAGTTCTTC. Its translation is CASSLGGQDFYNEQFF.

This clone was counted only a few times. This chain joins TRBV28 and TRBJ2-7; D gene uncertain. Germline-derived CDR1 and CDR2 are MDHEN and SYDVKM. With 5 bases removed from V and 0 bases from J, the gap between germline ends came to 11 bases. The CDR3 covers 14 residues. The DNA of the CDR3 is TGTGCCAGCAGTGTGTATGCTCGCTCCTACGAGCAGTACTTC. Translated: CASSVYARSYEQYF.

The chain is built from TRBV9 and TRBJ2-5; the D gene is possibly TRBD2 (6 bases). Trimming removed 0 bases at V and 4 bases at J, with 10 bases between. This CDR3 spans 14 amino acids. Germline V CDR1 and CDR2: SGDLS, YYNGEE. The CDR3 DNA follows: TGTGCCAGCAGCGTAGGGGTGGGAGGAGAGACCCAGTACTTC. This encodes CASSVGVGGETQYF. Variable domain in full (rest from reference TRBV9 and TRBJ2-5): DSGVTQTPKHLITATGQRVTLRCSPRSGDLSVYWYQQSLDQGLQFLIQYYNGEERAKGNILERFSAQQFPDLHSELNLSSLELGDSALYFCASSVGVGGETQYFGPGTRLLVL.

The rearrangement joins TRBV2 to TRBJ1-4; 11 bases agree with TRBD1. The CDR3 is 15 amino acids. CDR1 and CDR2 (germline): SNHLY, FYNNEI. J gave up 7 bases and V 4 bases, and 5 bases lay outside the gene matches. Here the CDR3 reads CASSGGTGGSEKLFF. The CDR3 DNA sequence: TGTGCCAGCAGTGGAGGGACAGGGGGATCTGAAAAACTGTTTTTT. The complete variable domain, with remaining parts taken from reference TRBV2 and TRBJ1-4, reads EPEVTQTPSHQVTQMGQEVILRCVPISNHLYFYWYRQILGQKVEFLVSFYNNEISEKSEIFDDQFSVERPDGSNFTLKIRSTKLEDSAMYFCASSGGTGGSEKLFFGSGTQLSVL.

CDR3 in amino acids: CASSLWLAGGAYEQYF. CDR3 nucleotide sequence: TGTGCCAGCAGCTTGTGGCTAGCGGGAGGCGCCTACGAGCAGTACTTC. The J gene is TRBJ2-7, the V gene TRBV5-6; 11 nucleotides align to TRBD2. In germline, CDR1 is SGHDT, CDR2 YYEEEE. With V trimmed by 1 base and J by 2 bases, 5 bases remained unmatched. The CDR3 totals 16 residues.

This clone showed up many times. The rearrangement joins TRBV15 to TRBJ2-1, with 7 bases that match TRBD2. CDR3 size: 15 residues. The germline gives CDR1 LNHNV, CDR2 YYDKDF (reference sequence). V gave up 1 base and J gave up 3 bases; unmatched junction bases: 3. CDR3 region: CATSRAGGGYNEQFF. DNA of the CDR3: TGTGCCACCAGCAGAGCTGGCGGGGGCTACAATGAGCAGTTCTTC.

This clone was seen a few times. V gene TRBV27 combines with J gene TRBJ2-7; 7 nucleotides line up with TRBD2. The length of the CDR3 is 14 residues. Losses at the gene ends were 6 bases for V and 7 bases for J; bases not matched to a gene: 12. Germline CDR1 reads MNHEY; CDR2 reads SMNVEV (reference sequence). CDR3 sequence reads: CASRTGTKTGEQYF. The CDR3 DNA reads as TGTGCCAGCAGGACCGGGACTAAAACGGGAGAGCAGTACTTC.